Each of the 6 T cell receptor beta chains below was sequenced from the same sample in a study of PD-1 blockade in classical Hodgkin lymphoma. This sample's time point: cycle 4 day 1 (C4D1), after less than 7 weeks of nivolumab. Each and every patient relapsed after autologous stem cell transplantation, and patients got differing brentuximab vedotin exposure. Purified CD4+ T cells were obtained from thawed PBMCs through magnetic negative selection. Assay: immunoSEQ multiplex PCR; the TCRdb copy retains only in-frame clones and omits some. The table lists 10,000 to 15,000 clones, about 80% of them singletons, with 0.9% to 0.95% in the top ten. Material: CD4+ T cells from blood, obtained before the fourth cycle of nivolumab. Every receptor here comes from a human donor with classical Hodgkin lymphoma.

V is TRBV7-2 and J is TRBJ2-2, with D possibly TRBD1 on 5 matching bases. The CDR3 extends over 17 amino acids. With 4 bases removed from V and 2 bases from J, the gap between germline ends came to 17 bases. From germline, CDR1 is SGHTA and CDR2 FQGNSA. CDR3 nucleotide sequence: TGTGCCAGCAGCTGGCCCCTTGGGGCCCCAAACACCGGGGAGCTGTTTTTT. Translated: CASSWPLGAPNTGELFF.

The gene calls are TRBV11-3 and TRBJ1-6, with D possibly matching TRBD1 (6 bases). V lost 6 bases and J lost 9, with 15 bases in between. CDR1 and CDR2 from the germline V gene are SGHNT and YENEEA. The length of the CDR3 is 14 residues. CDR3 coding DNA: TGTGCCAGCAGGGGAGGGGGTAAGGGTTCACCCCTCCACTTT. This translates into CASRGGGKGSPLHF. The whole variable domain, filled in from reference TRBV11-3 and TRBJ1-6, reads EAGVVQSPRYKIIEKKQPVAFWCNPISGHNTLYWYLQNLGQGPELLIRYENEEAVDDSQLPKDRFSAERLKGVDSTLKIQPAELGDSAVYLCASRGGGKGSPLHFGNGTRLTVT.

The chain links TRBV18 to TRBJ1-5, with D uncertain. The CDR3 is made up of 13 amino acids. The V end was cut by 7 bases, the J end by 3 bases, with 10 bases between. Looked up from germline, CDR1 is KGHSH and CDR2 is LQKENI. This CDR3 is CASCWANNQPQHF. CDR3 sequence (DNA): TGTGCCAGCTGTTGGGCCAACAATCAGCCCCAGCATTTT. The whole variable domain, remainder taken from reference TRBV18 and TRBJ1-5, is NAGVMQNPRHLVRRRGQEARLRCSPMKGHSHVYWYRQLPEEGLKFMVYLQKENIIDESGMPKERFSAEFPKEGPSILRIQQVVRGDSAAYFCASCWANNQPQHFGDGTRLSIL.

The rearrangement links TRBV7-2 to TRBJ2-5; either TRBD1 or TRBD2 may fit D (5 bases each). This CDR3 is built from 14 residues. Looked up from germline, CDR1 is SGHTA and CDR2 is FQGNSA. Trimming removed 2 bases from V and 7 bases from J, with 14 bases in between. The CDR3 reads CASSLRVGDGTQYF. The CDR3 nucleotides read TGTGCCAGCAGCTTACGGGTTGGGGACGGGACCCAGTACTTC. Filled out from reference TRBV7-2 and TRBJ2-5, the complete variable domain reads GAGVSQSPSNKVTEKGKDVELRCDPISGHTALYWYRQSLGQGLEFLIYFQGNSAPDKSGLPSDRFSAERTGGSVSTLTIQRTQQEDSAVYLCASSLRVGDGTQYFGPGTRLLVL.

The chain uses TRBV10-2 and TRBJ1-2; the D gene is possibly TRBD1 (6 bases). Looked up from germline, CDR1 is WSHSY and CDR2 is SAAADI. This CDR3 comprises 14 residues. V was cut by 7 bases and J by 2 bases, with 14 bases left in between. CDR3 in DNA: TGCGCCAGCACCCCGACAGGATCCAACTATGGCTACACCTTC. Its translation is CASTPTGSNYGYTF.

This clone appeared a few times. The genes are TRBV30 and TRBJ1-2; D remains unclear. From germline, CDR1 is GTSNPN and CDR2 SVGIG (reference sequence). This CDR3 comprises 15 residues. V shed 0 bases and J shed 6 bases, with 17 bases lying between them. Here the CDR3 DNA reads TGTGCCTGGAGTGTATCCGGGGTGAGGGTTGATGGCTACACCTTC. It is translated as CAWSVSGVRVDGYTF.